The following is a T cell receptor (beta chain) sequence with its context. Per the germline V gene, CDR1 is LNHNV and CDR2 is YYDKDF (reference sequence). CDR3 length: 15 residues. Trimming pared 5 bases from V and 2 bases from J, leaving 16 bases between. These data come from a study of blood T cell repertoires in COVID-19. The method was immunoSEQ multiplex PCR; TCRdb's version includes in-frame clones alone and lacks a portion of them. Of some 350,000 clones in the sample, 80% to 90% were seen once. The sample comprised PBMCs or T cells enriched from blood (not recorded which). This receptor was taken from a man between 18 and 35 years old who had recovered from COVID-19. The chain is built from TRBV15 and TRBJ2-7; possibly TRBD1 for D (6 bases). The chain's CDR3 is CATSPSRTVTYEQYF. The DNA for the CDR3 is TGTGCCACCAGCCCAAGCAGGACAGTGACCTACGAGCAGTACTTC.